These T cell receptor beta chains were read from a single sample in a study of CXCR3-negative and CXCR3-positive naive CD8 T cells. TCRdb re-called the 5' RACE reads, yielding one record per CDR3 amino acid sequence without DNA. The sample includes under 150,000 distinct CDR3 sequences. Specimen: naive CXCR3+ CD8+ T cells from blood. These TCRs come from a human donor in good health. Some clones in this sample may be carry-over from other donors' samples. Both conserved end residues are part of each CDR3.

TRBJ1-1 | TRBV10-3 | CAISEPGTDEAFF
TRBJ1-5 | TRBV6-2/TRBV6-3 | CASSYEYSNQPQHF
TRBJ1-2 | TRBV12-3/TRBV12-4 | CASSAGTLYGYTF
TRBJ1-3 | TRBV10-3 | CAIKEGSGNTIYF
TRBJ2-7 | TRBV23-1 | CASTSGGNYEQYF
TRBJ2-7 | TRBV28 | CASSPAPRQAIYEQYF
TRBJ2-7 | TRBV9 | CASSVVPGNEQYF
TRBJ1-1 | TRBV5-1 | CASSYSLTSMNTEAFF
TRBJ1-5 | TRBV7-8 | CASSDHRTGGNQPQHF
TRBJ1-1 | TRBV5-1 | CASSLAGREAFF
TRBJ2-7 | TRBV28 | CASRAWGLVYEQYF
TRBJ1-1 | TRBV5-6 | CASSLSQGGPEAFF
TRBJ2-1 | TRBV28 | CASSLDLGGAYNEQFF
TRBJ2-7 | TRBV6-2/TRBV6-3 | CASTPTDRGEYEQYF
TRBJ2-1 | TRBV29-1 | CSVEVVQGSGAYNEQFF
TRBJ1-5 | TRBV6-5 | CASSYSQGSSQPQHF
TRBJ2-1 | TRBV3-1 | CASSQDSTSGTYNEQFF
TRBJ2-1 | TRBV6-1 | CASSEVDRVGYSEQFF
TRBJ2-1 | TRBV5-6 | CASSLGTSRINEQFF
TRBJ2-7 | TRBV7-9 | CASSLVEGTDYEQYF
TRBJ2-1 | TRBV5-4 | CASSVGTNNEQFF
TRBJ1-5 | TRBV6-5 | CAIQRGGGDQPQHF
TRBJ2-7 | TRBV7-9 | CASSSGHSYEQYF
TRBJ2-7 | TRBV5-1 | CASSLASTGSVSYEQYF
TRBJ2-2 | TRBV2 | CASRVAGGNTGELFF
TRBJ2-7 | TRBV4-2 | CASSQDLGPSSYEQYF
TRBJ2-1 | TRBV3-1 | CASSQVDHEQFF
TRBJ2-2 | TRBV5-1 | CASSLEQENTGELFF
TRBJ1-5 | TRBV4-2 | CASSQQDRDGYQPQHF
TRBJ1-1 | TRBV20-1 | CSARGGGGGEAFF
TRBJ2-7 | TRBV29-1 | CSAQGSEYEQYF
TRBJ2-7 | TRBV10-3 | CAILRESGYEQYF